The present entry profiles one TCR beta chain with its context. The antigen remains undetermined. Indicated treatment: approximately nine-day PBMC culture with coronavirus spike peptide pools or control peptides (ViraFEST assay). TCRs were sequenced by ViraFEST after antigen-specific T cells had been expanded with peptide pools. This record comes from a study of vaccination and CD4 T cells after COVID-19. Across the whole study: Nasal swab PCR identified SARS-CoV-2 in the convalescent patients, of whom roughly 9 were mild and one severe. Overlapping SARS-CoV-2, HCoV-NL63, HCoV-OC43 and HCoV-229E spike peptides were used to stimulate cells. Study-wide results and caveats: Convalescent patients saw a median about 85% of their reactive clones show up only after vaccination.

CD4+ T cells that had been cultured provided DNA sequenced with the Oncomine TCR Beta short-read assay. TCRdb re-derived calls from the PCR reads in MiXCR, one entry per CDR3 protein. The sample lists over 14,000 distinct CDR3 sequences, around 56% occurring once. V was trimmed by 6 bases and J by 2 bases, leaving 14 bases between them. The CDR3 contains 14 residues. Germline V gene sequence: CDR1 DFQATT, CDR2 SNEGSKA (reference sequence). The receptor was derived from a human donor who had recovered from COVID-19. The sample was CD4+ T cells from blood, cultured in vitro. The V call is TRBV20-1, the J call TRBJ2-1, with a tentative D call TRBD2 (6 bases). CDR3 residues: CSAQTWGAYNEQFF. Written as DNA, the CDR3 is TGCAGTGCCCAAACTTGGGGGGCCTACAATGAGCAGTTCTTC.